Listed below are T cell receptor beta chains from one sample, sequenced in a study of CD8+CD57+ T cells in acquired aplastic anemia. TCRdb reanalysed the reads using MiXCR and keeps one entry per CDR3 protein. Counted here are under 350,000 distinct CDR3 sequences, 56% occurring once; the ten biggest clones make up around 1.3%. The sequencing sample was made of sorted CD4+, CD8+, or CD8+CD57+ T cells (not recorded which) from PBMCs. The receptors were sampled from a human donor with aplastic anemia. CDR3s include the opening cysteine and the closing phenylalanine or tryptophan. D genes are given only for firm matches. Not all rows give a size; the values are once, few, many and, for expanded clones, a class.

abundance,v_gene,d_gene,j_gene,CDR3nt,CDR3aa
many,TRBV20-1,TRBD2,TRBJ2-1,TGCAGTGCTCACGGGGGGAGCGCAAGGAATGAGCAGTTCTTC,CSAHGGSARNEQFF
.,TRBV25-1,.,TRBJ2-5,TGTGCCAGCAGTGTGCAATCCGGGACATACTACCAAGAGACCCAGTACTTC,CASSVQSGTYYQETQYF
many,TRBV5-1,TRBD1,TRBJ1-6,TGCGCCAGCAGCATGCCCGGGACAGGGAGCTCCTATAATTCACCCCTCCACTTT,CASSMPGTGSSYNSPLHF
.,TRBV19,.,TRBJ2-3,TGTGCCCGATCCCGGGACAACACAGATACGCAGTATTTT,CARSRDNTDTQYF
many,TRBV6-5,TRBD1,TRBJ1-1,TGTGCCAGCAGCCTACAGGGGCGGGCTGAAGCTTTCTTT,CASSLQGRAEAFF
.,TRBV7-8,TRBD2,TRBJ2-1,TGTGCCAGCAGCCCGAACCGGGAGGCGGGGAGGTCCTACAATGAGCAGTTCTTC,CASSPNREAGRSYNEQFF
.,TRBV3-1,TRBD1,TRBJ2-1,TGTGCCAGCAGCATTGGGGACAGGTCATCCCCTAAGTTCTTC,CASSIGDRSSPKFF
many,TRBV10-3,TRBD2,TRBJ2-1,TGTACAGCGGCGGCTAGCGGATACAATGAGCAGTTCTTC,CTAAASGYNEQFF
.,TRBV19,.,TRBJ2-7,TGTGACAGTAGTATCTTAACAGTACCCTACGAGCAGTACTTC,CDSSILTVPYEQYF
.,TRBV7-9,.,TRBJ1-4,TGTGCCAGCAGCTTAATGGCGGGGAGTGAAAAACTGTTTTTT,CASSLMAGSEKLFF
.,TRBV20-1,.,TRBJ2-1,TGCAGTGCTAGAGATCCGGGGCGGGGAACCTACAATGAGCAGTTCTTC,CSARDPGRGTYNEQFF
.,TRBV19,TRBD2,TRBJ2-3,TGTGCCAGTGGGACTAGCGGGAGGAGCACAGATACGCAGTATTTT,CASGTSGRSTDTQYF
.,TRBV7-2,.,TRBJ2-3,TGTGCCAGCAGCTTAGCTACAAGGGATACGCAGTATTTT,CASSLATRDTQYF
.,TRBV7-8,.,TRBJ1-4,TGTGCCAGTTCAGGAAGGGTCTCGGGGGAAAAGACTGTTTTT,CASSGRVSGEKTVF
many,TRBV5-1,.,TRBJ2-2,TGCGCCAGCAGCTTGCAGCCCGATACCGGGGAGCTGTTTTTT,CASSLQPDTGELFF
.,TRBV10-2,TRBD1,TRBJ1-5,TGCGCCAGTCAGGGGGCCGACAATCAGCCCCAGCATTTT,CASQGADNQPQHF
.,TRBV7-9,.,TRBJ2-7,TGTGCCAGCAGTCCGGGGAGCCATACCTACGAGCAGTACTTC,CASSPGSHTYEQYF
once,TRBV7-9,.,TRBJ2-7,TGTGCCAGCAGCCTCACGAGATACGAGCAGTACTTC,CASSLTRYEQYF
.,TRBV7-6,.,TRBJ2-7,TGTGCCAGCAGCTTAAGCCAAGACGAGCAGTACTTC,CASSLSQDEQYF
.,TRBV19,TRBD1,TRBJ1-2,TGTGCCAGTAGTATACTCGGGGACAGGGGAGGATTTTATGGCTACACCTTC,CASSILGDRGGFYGYTF
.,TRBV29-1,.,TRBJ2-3,TGCAGCGTTGGCTGGGGGAGCACAGATACGCAGTATTTT,CSVGWGSTDTQYF
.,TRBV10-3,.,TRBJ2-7,TGTGCCATCAGGGGGGACTCCAACGAGCAGTACTTC,CAIRGDSNEQYF
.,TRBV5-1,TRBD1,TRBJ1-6,TGCGCCAGCAGCTTGGCCAGACAGGGGGATTCACCCCTCCACTTT,CASSLARQGDSPLHF
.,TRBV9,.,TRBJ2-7,TGTGCCAGCAGCGAGTTTGAGGCAGGCGAGCAGTACTTC,CASSEFEAGEQYF
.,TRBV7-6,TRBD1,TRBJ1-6,TGTGCCAGCAGCTTAGGCCCCGGGACAGAAGGTTCACCCCTCCACTTT,CASSLGPGTEGSPLHF
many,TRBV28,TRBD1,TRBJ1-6,TGTGCCAGCAGCCCCGTCCGGACAGGGTATAATTCACCCCTCCACTTT,CASSPVRTGYNSPLHF
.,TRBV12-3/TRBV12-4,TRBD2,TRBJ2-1,TGTGCCAGCAGTCCTCTCTTACGGGGGGGCAGGAATGAGCAGTTCTTC,CASSPLLRGGRNEQFF
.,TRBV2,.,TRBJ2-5,TGTGCCAGCAGCCTACGGAGGCGGAATTACCAAGAGACCCAGTACTTC,CASSLRRRNYQETQYF
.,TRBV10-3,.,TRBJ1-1,TGTGCCATCAAGGAGGGGGGCCGGCCTGAAGCTTTCTTT,CAIKEGGRPEAFF
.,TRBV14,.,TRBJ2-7,TGTGCCAGCAGCCGAGAACCCGGCTCCTACGAGCAGTACTTC,CASSREPGSYEQYF
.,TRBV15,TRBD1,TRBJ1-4,TGTGCCACCAGGGATCAGGGGGAGACTAATGAAAAACTGTTTTTT,CATRDQGETNEKLFF
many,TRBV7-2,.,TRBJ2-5,TGTGCCAGCAGCGAAATGGTGGGGCTGGAGACCCAGTACTTC,CASSEMVGLETQYF
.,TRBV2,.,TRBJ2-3,TGTGCCAGCAGTGTATCGGAGATGGCAGATACGCAGTATTTT,CASSVSEMADTQYF
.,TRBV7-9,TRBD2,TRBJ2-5,TGTGCCAGCAGCTACGGGACTAGCGGCAAAGAGACCCAGTACTTC,CASSYGTSGKETQYF
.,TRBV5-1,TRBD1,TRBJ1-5,TGTGCCAGCAGCTTCGGGACAGGGCGGAATCAGCCCCAGCATTTT,CASSFGTGRNQPQHF
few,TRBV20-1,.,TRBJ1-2,TGCAGTGCTGTTCTATCAGGGAGCTATGGCTACACCTTC,CSAVLSGSYGYTF
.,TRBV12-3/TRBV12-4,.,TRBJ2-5,TGTGCCAGCAGTTTGGGCAGTCAGTACCAAGAGACCCAGTACTTC,CASSLGSQYQETQYF
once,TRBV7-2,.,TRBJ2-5,TGTGCCAGCAGCTTAGGACATCAAGAGACCCAGTACTTC,CASSLGHQETQYF
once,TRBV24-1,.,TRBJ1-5,TGTGCCAGCAGTGCATCAGGTCGCAATCAGCCCCAGCATTTT,CASSASGRNQPQHF
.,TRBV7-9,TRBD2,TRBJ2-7,TGTGCCAGCAGTCCCTTAGCGGGGCCGTTCTACGAGCAGTACTTC,CASSPLAGPFYEQYF
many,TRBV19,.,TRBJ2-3,TGTGCCAGTAGCCAGGGGTGGGGGGCCGTAACAGATACGCAGTATTTT,CASSQGWGAVTDTQYF
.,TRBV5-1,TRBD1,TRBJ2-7,TGCGCCAGCAGCACATCGACAGGGGGCTCCTACGAGCAGTACTTC,CASSTSTGGSYEQYF